This record concerns one T cell receptor beta chain sequence. The data were taken from a study of blood T cell repertoires in COVID-19. As for the study in general: COVID-19 samples from acute and convalescent phases originated in the United States, Italy and Spain. Sample material is recorded as cDNA or gDNA derived from T cells, B-cell-depleted T cells, or PBMCs.

In the study's own analysis: Scientists estimated how many nucleated cells there were by amplifying reference gene primers. Profiled with immunoSEQ multiplex PCR; TCRdb holds only in-frame clones, not every one. Clonal size and the V and J genes are those of that table, whereas D and trimming came from the DNA. The repertoire consists of approximately 290,000 clones, with about 85% occurring once and the leading ten covering 0.75% to 0.95%. The TCR comes from a human donor with COVID-19, enrolled during active disease. The donor label of this sample is uncertain. The sequencing sample was made of peripheral blood.

The CDR3 reads CAISEGLADNEQFF. Here the CDR3 DNA reads TGTGCCATCAGTGAGGGACTAGCGGACAATGAGCAGTTCTTC. The chain joins TRBV10-3 to TRBJ2-1, with TRBD2 matching over 10 bases. Germline lookup yields CDR1 ENHRY and CDR2 SYGVKD. This CDR3 has 14 amino acids. V was clipped by 2 bases and J by 5 bases; unmatched bases: 0.